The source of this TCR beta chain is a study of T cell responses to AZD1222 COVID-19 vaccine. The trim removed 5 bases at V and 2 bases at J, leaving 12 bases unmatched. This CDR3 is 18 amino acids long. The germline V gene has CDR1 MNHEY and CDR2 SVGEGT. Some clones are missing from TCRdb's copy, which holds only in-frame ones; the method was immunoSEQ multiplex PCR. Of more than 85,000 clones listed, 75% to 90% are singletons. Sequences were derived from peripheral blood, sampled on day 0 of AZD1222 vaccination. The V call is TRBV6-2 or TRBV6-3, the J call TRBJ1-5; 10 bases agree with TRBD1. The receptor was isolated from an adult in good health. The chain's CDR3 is CASSTAGTGDFGNQPQHF. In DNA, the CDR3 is TGTGCCAGCAGTACAGCCGGGACAGGGGATTTCGGCAATCAGCCCCAGCATTTT.